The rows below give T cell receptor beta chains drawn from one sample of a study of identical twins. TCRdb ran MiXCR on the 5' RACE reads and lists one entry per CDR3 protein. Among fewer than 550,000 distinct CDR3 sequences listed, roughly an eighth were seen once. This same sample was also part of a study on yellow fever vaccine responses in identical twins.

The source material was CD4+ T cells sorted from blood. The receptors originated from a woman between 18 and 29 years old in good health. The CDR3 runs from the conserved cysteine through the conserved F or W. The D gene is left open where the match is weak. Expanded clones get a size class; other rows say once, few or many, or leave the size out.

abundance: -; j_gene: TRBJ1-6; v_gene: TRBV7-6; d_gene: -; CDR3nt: TGTGCCAGCAGCTTAGATATGGCAGGGGCTTCACCCCTCCACTTT; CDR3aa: CASSLDMAGASPLHF
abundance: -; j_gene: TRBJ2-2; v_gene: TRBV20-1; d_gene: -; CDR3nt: TGCAGTGCTAGAGCCGGGGCGCGGGGCGGGGAGCTGTTTTTT; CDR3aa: CSARAGARGGELFF
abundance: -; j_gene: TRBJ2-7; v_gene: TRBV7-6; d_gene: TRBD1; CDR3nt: TGTGCCAGCAGCAAAACCGGGACAGGGAGCTACGAGCAGTACTTC; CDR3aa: CASSKTGTGSYEQYF
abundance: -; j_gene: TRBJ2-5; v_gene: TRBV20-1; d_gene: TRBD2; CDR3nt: TGCAGTGCTCCACCGCTCCTGGGGACTAGTAGAGAGACCCAGTACTTC; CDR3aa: CSAPPLLGTSRETQYF
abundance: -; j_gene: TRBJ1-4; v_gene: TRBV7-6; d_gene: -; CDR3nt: TGTGCCAGCAGCTTAGACCCCCGCGAGGGGGGGGAAAAACTGTTTTTT; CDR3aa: CASSLDPREGGEKLFF
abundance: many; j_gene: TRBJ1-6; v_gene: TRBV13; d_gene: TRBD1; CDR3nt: TGTGCCAGCAGCTTAGGCCGGGGACAGAGAAATTCACCCCTCCACTTT; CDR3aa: CASSLGRGQRNSPLHF
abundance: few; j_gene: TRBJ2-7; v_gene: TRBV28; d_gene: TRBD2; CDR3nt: TGTGCCAGCGGGACTAGCGGGAGTCACGAGCAGTACTTC; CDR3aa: CASGTSGSHEQYF
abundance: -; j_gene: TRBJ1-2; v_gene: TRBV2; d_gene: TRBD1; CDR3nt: TGTGCCAGCAGTGAGGTGAGACAGGGAGCTGGCTACACCTTC; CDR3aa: CASSEVRQGAGYTF
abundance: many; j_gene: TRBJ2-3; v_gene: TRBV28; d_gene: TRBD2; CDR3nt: TGTGCCAGCAGTCCCCTGGGTTACGGGAGGGCTGATACGCAGTATTTT; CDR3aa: CASSPLGYGRADTQYF
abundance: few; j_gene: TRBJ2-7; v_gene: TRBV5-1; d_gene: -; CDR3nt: TGCGCCAGCAGCCTGGGGCACAGGGTTTTCCACGAGCAGTACTTC; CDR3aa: CASSLGHRVFHEQYF
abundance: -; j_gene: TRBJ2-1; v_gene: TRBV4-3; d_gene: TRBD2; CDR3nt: TGCGCCAGCAGCCAAGAGGCGGGAGACCCCTACAATGAGCAGTTCTTC; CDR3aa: CASSQEAGDPYNEQFF
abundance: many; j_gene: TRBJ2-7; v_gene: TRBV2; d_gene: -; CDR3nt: TGTGCCAGCAGTGAACTGGGATACGAGCAGTACTTC; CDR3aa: CASSELGYEQYF
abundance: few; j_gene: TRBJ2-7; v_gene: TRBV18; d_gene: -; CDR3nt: TGTGCCAGCTCACCAAACGCCCTACAGGGAGGCTCCTACGAGCAGTACTTC; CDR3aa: CASSPNALQGGSYEQYF
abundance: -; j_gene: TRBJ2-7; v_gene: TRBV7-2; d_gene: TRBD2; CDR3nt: TGTGCCAGCAGCGCTGGACTAGCGGCTGCCGAGCAGTACTTC; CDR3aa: CASSAGLAAAEQYF
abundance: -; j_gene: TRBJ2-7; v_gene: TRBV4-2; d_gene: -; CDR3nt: TGTGCCAGCAGCCAAGATACAGGGAGCTCCTACGAGCAGTACTTC; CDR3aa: CASSQDTGSSYEQYF
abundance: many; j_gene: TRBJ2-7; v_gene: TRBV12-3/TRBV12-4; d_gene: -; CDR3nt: TGTGCCAGCAGTTTAGCGCGTACCGAGCAGTACTTC; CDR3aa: CASSLARTEQYF
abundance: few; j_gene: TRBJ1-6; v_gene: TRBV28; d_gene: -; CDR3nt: TGTGCCAGCAGTTTAGAGGGCAGCCTCCACTTT; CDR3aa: CASSLEGSLHF
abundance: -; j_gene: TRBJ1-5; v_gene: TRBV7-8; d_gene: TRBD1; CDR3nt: TGTGCCAGCAGCTCCCGGGGGGGGGCGGGGACAGGGAACAATCAGCCCCAGCATTTT; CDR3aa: CASSSRGGAGTGNNQPQHF
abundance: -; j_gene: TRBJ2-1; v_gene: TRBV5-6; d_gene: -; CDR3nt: TGTGCCAGCAGCTTCGAGGGGAATGAGCAGTTCTTC; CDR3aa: CASSFEGNEQFF
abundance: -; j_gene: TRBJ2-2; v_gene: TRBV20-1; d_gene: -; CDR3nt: TGCAGTGCTAGAGACCCCAGGGTGGTCACCGGGGAGCTGTTTTTT; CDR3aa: CSARDPRVVTGELFF
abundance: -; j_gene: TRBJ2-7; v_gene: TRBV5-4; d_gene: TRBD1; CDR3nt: TGTGCCAGCAGCTCGGACCGGGACAGGGGCACCTACGAGCAGTACTTC; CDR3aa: CASSSDRDRGTYEQYF
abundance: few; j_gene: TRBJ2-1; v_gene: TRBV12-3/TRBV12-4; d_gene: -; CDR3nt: TGTGCCAGCAGCCAGACAAGGTCCTACAATGAGCAGTTCTTC; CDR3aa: CASSQTRSYNEQFF
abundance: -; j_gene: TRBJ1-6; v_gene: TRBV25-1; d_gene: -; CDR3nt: TGTGCCAGCAGCTCAGGTCCCCTCGGCGCCCTCCACTTT; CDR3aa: CASSSGPLGALHF
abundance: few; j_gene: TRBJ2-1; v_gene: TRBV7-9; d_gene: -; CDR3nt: TGTGCCAGCAGCTTAAGGGTCGTCCAGTCGTACAATGAGCAGTTCTTC; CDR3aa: CASSLRVVQSYNEQFF
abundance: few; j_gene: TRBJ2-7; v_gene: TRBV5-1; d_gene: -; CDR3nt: TGCGCCAGCAGCCCACGACGGGGGCTGGGTGAGCAGTACTTC; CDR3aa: CASSPRRGLGEQYF
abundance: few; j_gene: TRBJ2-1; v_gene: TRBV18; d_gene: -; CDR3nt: TGTGCCAGCTCACTTCTCGCGGCGGGGAGTGGCAATGAGCAGTTCTTC; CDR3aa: CASSLLAAGSGNEQFF
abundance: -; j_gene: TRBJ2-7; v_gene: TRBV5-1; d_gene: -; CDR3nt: TGCGCCAGCAGCTTGTCGGGACTTAACTACGAGCAGTACTTC; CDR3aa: CASSLSGLNYEQYF
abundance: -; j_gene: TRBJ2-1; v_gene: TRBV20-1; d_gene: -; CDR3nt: TGCAGTGCTACAAACCTACCGGCAGGGTACAATGAGCAGTTCTTC; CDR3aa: CSATNLPAGYNEQFF
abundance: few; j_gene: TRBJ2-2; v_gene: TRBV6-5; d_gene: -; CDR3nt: TGTGCCAGCAGTTCGTGGGACATGCCCGCCGGGGAGCTGTTTTTT; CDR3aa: CASSSWDMPAGELFF
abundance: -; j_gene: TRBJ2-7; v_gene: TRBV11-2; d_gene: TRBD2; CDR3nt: TGTGCCAGCAGCTCCTCCAGACTAGCGGGAGAGGCGTCCTACGAGCAGTACTTC; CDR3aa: CASSSSRLAGEASYEQYF
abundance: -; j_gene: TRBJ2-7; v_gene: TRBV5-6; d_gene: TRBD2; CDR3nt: TGTGCCAGCAGAATAAGCGGGAGTGTTTACGAGCAGTACTTC; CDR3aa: CASRISGSVYEQYF
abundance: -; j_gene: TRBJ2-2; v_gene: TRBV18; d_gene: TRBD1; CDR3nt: TGTGCCAGCTCACCGGACAGGGGCTACACCGGGGAGCTGTTTTTT; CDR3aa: CASSPDRGYTGELFF
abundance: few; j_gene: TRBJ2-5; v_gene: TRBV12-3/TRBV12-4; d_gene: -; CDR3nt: TGTGCCAGCAGTTTGTTCACGGGGGAGACCCAGTACTTC; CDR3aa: CASSLFTGETQYF
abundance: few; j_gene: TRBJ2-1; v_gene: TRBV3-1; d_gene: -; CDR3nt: TGTGCCAGCAGCCAAGTTGGGGGGACTGAGCAGTTCTTC; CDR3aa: CASSQVGGTEQFF
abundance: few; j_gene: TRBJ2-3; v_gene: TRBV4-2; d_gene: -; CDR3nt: TGTGCCAGCAGCCAAGATCGGCCAGAAAATACATTCACAGATACGCAGTATTTT; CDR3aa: CASSQDRPENTFTDTQYF
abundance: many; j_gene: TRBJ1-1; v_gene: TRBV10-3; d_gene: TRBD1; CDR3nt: TGTGCCATCAGTGAATCCAGGGGGACTGAAGCTTTCTTT; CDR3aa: CAISESRGTEAFF
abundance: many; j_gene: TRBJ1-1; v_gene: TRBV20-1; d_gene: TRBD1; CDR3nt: TGCAGTGCTAGGGGGTCCGGGACAGGGGCTGAAGCTTTCTTT; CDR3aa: CSARGSGTGAEAFF
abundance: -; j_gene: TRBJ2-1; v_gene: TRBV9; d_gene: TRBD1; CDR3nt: TGTGCCAGCAGCGAGGGGGTTTGGACAGGGGGTTTCAATGAGCAGTTCTTC; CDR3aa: CASSEGVWTGGFNEQFF
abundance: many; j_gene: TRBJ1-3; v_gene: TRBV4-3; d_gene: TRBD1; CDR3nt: TGCGCCAGCAGCCAAGATATAGGGACACAGGGGCTGAGAGGAAACACCATATATTTT; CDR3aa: CASSQDIGTQGLRGNTIYF
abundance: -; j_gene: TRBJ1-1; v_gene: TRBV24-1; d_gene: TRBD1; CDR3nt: TGTGCCACCAGTGATACAGGGGCGAACACTGAAGCTTTCTTT; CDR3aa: CATSDTGANTEAFF
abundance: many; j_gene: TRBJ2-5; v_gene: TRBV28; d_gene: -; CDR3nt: TGTGCCAGCAGCTCGGGGGTTGGGACCCAGTACTTC; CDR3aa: CASSSGVGTQYF
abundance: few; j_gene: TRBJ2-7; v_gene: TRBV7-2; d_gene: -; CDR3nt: TGTGCCAGCAGCTTAGAGAGGGTCACCTACGAGCAGTACTTC; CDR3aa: CASSLERVTYEQYF
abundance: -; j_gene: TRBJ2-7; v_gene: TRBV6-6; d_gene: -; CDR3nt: TGTGCCAGCAGTCAGAAGTACGAGCAGTACTTC; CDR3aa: CASSQKYEQYF
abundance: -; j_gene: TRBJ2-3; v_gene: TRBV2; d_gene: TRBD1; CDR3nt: TGTGCCAGCAGTGTCGGCCGGGACAGGGTTTTGTTACCTACGCAGTATTTT; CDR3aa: CASSVGRDRVLLPTQYF
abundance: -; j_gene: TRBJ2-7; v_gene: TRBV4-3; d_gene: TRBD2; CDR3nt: TGCGCCAGCAGCCAATCCCTAGCGGCCAGTTACGAGCAGTACTTC; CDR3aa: CASSQSLAASYEQYF
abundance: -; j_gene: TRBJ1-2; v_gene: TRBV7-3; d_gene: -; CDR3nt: TGTGCCAGCAGCTTAGCCCCGGAGAACTATGGCTACACCTTC; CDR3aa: CASSLAPENYGYTF
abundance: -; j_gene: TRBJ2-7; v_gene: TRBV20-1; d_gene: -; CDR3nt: TGCAGTGCCCCACCCAGCGAGTCTCCTACAACGAGGCAGTACTTC; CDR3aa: CSAPPSESPTTRQYF
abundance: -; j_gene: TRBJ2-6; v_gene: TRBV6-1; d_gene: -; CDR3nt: TGTGCCAGCACAGAGGGGTCTGGGGCCAACGTCCTGACTTTC; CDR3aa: CASTEGSGANVLTF
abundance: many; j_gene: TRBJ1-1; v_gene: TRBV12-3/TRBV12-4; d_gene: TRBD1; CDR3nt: TGTGCCAGCAGAGGACAGGAATTGAACACTGAAGCTTTCTTT; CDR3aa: CASRGQELNTEAFF
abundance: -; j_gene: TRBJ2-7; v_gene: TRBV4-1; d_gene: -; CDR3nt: TGCGCCAGCAGCCAAATGTTCGGCGAGCAGTACTTC; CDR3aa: CASSQMFGEQYF
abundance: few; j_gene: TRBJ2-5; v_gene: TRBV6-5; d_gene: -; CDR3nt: TGTGCCAGCGCTACAGGGGAGACCCAGTACTTC; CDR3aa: CASATGETQYF
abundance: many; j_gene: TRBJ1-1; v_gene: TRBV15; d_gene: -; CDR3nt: TGTGCCACCAGCAGAGACCCCATACCGCAGAACACTGAAGCTTTCTTT; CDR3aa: CATSRDPIPQNTEAFF
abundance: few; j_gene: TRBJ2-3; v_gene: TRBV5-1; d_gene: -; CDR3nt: TGCGCCAGCATCGGACGGCCAAACACAGATACGCAGTATTTT; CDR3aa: CASIGRPNTDTQYF
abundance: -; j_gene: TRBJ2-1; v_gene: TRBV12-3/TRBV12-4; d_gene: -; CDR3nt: TGTGCCAGCAGTCCCCGGGCCCAGGATGAGCAGTTCTTC; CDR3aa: CASSPRAQDEQFF
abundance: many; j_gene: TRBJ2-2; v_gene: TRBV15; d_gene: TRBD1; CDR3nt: TGTGCCACCAGCAACCGGGACAGGGTTGCCGGGGAGCTGTTTTTT; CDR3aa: CATSNRDRVAGELFF
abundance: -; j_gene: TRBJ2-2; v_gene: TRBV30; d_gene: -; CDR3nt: TGTGCCTGGACGGGGGCTGTGATCACCGGGGAGCTGTTTTTT; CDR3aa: CAWTGAVITGELFF
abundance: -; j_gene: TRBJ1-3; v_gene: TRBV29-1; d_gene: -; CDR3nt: TGCAGCGTGAACTCTGGAAACACCATATATTTT; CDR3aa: CSVNSGNTIYF